One and the same sample provided the 9 T cell receptor beta chains below, sequenced in a study of T-cell reconstitution after alpha-beta-depleted transplantation in children. TCRbeta library preparation incorporated unique molecular identifiers. TCRdb processed the PCR reads anew with MiXCR; each CDR3 protein has one entry. In the table there are hundreds of thousands of distinct CDR3 sequences, roughly 23% of which are singletons. The material sequenced was PBMCs, mostly from graft donor cells, taken 360 days after TCRalphabeta/CD19-depleted stem cell transplant. The source is a boy less than two years old who had a stem cell transplant for acute myeloid leukemia, so the T cells may come from the graft donor.

The V and J genes are TRBV7-6 and TRBJ2-3, with 9 bases lining up with TRBD2. CDR3 size: 16 residues. V was clipped by 2 bases and J by 8 bases; unmatched bases: 11. The germline CDR1 and CDR2 sequences are SGHVS and FNYEAQ. Here the CDR3 DNA reads TGTGCCAGCAGCTTAACCCTTAGCGGGGGCGGGGGTACGCAGTATTTT. It yields the protein CASSLTLSGGGGTQYF.

This clonotype was observed a handful of times. The V call is TRBV27, the J call TRBJ2-7; a possible D gene is TRBD1 (5 bases). Germline CDR1 reads MNHEY; CDR2 reads SMNVEV (reference sequence). V was shortened by 7 bases and J by 0 bases, with 22 bases between the two germline ends. The CDR3 consists of 17 residues. CDR3 residues: CASTSAQRGYGSYEQYF. In nucleotides, the CDR3 is TGTGCCAGCACCTCCGCTCAAAGGGGTTATGGCTCCTACGAGCAGTACTTC.

The chain recombines TRBV6-2 or TRBV6-3 with TRBJ1-1; a possible D gene is TRBD1 (6 bases). The CDR3 has 13 amino acids. Per germline, CDR1 MNHEY and CDR2 SVGEGT. Between the trimmed V and J ends, which lost 5 bases and 5 bases, there was a span of 12 bases. CDR3 sequence reads: CASSRPTGTEAFF. CDR3 DNA: TGTGCCAGCAGTCGCCCGACAGGTACTGAAGCTTTCTTT.

The V call is TRBV7-2, the J call TRBJ2-2; D not certain. The germline CDR1 and CDR2 sequences are SGHTA and FQGNSA. There are 14 residues in the CDR3. Deletions cut 2 bases from V and 5 bases from J, with 9 bases between. This CDR3 reads CASSLSSMTGELFF. The CDR3 coding sequence is TGTGCCAGCAGCTTATCGAGCATGACCGGGGAGCTGTTTTTT.

The chain employs TRBV6-2 or TRBV6-3 and TRBJ2-3; D could derive from TRBD1 or TRBD2 (5 bases each). Germline CDR1 and CDR2: MNHEY and SVGEGT. Deletions cut 5 bases from V and 3 bases from J, with 21 bases between. The CDR3 covers 17 residues. CDR3 bases: TGTGCCAGCAGTAATGCCGGGACCACTTTAGGGACAGATACGCAGTATTTT. The encoded protein is CASSNAGTTLGTDTQYF.

The chain employs TRBV9 and TRBJ1-1; D call uncertain. Germline V gene sequence: CDR1 SGDLS, CDR2 YYNGEE. The CDR3 has 14 amino acids. Trimming removed 4 bases at V and 9 bases at J, with 19 bases between. CDR3 coding DNA: TGTGCCAGCAGCCTTGACGCGGCGATCGGAAAAGCTTTCTTT. Translating gives CASSLDAAIGKAFF.

The chain recombines TRBV29-1 with TRBJ2-7; D may be TRBD1 (6 bases). Looked up from germline, CDR1 is SQVTM and CDR2 is ANQGSEA. V shed 2 bases and J shed 4 bases, with 12 bases lying between them. The CDR3 has 13 residues. CDR3 amino acids: CSVEMPGAYEQYF. The CDR3 nucleotides are TGCAGCGTTGAAATGCCAGGGGCGTACGAGCAGTACTTC.

The chain employs TRBV7-2 and TRBJ2-5, with TRBD2 as a possible D gene (7 bases). This CDR3 comprises 13 residues. V lost 6 bases and J 4 bases, leaving 12 bases between the germline ends. Per the germline V gene, CDR1 is SGHTA and CDR2 is FQGNSA. The CDR3 loop reads CASSDRGGETQYF. The CDR3 DNA sequence: TGTGCCAGCAGTGATAGGGGGGGAGAGACCCAGTACTTC.

The chain uses TRBV29-1 and TRBJ2-1; the D is unclear. V gave up 4 bases and J gave up 2 bases, with 30 bases separating them. The CDR3 has 20 amino acids. CDR1 is SQVTM and CDR2 is ANQGSEA in the germline V gene. This chain's CDR3 is CSVGHRAGLRHPQTYNEQFF. CDR3 DNA: TGCAGCGTTGGACACCGGGCAGGCCTACGACATCCCCAGACCTACAATGAGCAGTTCTTC.